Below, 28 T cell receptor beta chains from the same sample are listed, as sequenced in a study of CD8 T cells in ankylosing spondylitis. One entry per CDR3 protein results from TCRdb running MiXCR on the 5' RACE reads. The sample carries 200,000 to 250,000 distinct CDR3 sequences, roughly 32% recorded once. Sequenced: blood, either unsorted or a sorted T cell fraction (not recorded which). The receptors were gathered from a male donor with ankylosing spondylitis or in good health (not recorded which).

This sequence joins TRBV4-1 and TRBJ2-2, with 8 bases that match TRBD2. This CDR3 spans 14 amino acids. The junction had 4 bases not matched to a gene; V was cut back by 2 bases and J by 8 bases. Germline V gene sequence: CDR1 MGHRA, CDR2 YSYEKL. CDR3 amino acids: CASSQPSGSGELFF. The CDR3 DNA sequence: TGCGCCAGCAGCCAACCTAGCGGGTCGGGGGAGCTGTTTTTT.

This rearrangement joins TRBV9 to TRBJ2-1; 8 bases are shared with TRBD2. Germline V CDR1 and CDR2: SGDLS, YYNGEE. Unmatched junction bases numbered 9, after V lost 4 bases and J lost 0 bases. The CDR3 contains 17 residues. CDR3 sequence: CASSPRGSGASYNEQFF. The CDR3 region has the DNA TGTGCCAGCAGCCCGAGGGGTAGCGGGGCCTCCTACAATGAGCAGTTCTTC. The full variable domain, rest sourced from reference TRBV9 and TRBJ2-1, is DSGVTQTPKHLITATGQRVTLRCSPRSGDLSVYWYQQSLDQGLQFLIQYYNGEERAKGNILERFSAQQFPDLHSELNLSSLELGDSALYFCASSPRGSGASYNEQFFGPGTRLTVL.

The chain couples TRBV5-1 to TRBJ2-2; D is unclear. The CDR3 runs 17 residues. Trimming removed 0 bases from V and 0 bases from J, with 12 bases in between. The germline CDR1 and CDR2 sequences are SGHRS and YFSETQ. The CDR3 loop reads CASSLAWLNANTGELFF. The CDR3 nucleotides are TGCGCCAGCAGCTTGGCATGGCTAAATGCGAACACCGGGGAGCTGTTTTTT.

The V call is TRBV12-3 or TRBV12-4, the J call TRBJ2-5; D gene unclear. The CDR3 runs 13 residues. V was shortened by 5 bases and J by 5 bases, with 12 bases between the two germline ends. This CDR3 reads CASSTDNSETQYF. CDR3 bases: TGTGCCAGCAGTACAGACAATTCGGAGACCCAGTACTTC.

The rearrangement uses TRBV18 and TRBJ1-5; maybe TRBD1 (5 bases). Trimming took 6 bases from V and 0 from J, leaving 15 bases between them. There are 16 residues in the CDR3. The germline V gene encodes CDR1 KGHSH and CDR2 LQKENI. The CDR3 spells CASSPGYVDSNQPQHF. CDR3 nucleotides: TGTGCCAGCTCCCCAGGGTACGTGGATAGCAATCAGCCCCAGCATTTT.

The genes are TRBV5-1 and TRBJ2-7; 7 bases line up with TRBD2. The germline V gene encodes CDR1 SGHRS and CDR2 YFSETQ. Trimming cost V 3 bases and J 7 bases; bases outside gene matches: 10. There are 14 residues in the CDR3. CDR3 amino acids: CASSSGGLGREQYF. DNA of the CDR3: TGCGCCAGCAGCTCGGGGGGACTGGGTCGGGAGCAGTACTTC.

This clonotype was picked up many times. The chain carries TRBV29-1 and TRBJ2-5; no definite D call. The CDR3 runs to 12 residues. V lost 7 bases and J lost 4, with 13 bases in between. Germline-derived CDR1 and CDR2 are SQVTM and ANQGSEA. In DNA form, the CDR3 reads TGCAGCGCAGGTGCAGGTGGAGAGACCCAGTACTTC. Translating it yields CSAGAGGETQYF.

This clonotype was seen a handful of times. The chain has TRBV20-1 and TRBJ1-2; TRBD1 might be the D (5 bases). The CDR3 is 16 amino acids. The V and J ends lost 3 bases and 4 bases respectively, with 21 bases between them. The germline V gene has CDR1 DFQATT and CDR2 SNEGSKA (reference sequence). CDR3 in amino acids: CSASAGIPGVGYGYTF. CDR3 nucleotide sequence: TGCAGTGCTAGTGCAGGGATCCCCGGTGTGGGCTATGGCTACACCTTC.

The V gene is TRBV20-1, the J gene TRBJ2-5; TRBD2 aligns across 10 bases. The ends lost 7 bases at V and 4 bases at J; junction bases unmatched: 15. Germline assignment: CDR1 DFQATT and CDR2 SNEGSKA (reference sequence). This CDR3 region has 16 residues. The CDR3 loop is CSESKKRGGLRETQYF. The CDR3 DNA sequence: TGCAGTGAAAGTAAAAAGCGGGGGGGCCTGAGAGAGACCCAGTACTTC.

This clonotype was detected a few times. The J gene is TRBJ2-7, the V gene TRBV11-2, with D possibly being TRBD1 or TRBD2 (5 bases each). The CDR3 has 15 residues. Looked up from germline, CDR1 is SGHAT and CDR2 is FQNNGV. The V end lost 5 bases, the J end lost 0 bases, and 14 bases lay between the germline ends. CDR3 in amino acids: CASSPRDRPSYEQYF. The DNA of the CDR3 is TGTGCCAGCAGCCCCCGGGACCGACCCTCCTACGAGCAGTACTTC.

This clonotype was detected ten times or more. In nucleotides, the CDR3 is TGTGCCAGCACCCCCCGGGGGGTCCACGAGCAGTACTTC. Its protein product is CASTPRGVHEQYF. The chain links TRBV6-1 to TRBJ2-7; the match to TRBD2 covers 7 bases. Germline V gene sequence: CDR1 MNHNS, CDR2 SASEGT. The CDR3 sequence is 13 residues long. The junction had 8 bases not matched to a gene; V was cut back by 7 bases and J by 5 bases.

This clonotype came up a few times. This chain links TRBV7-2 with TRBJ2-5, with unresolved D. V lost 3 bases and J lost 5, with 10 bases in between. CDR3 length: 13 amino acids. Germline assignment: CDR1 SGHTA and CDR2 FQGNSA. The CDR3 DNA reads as TGTGCCAGCAGCTTCTGGGTTGGGGAGACCCAGTACTTC. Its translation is CASSFWVGETQYF.

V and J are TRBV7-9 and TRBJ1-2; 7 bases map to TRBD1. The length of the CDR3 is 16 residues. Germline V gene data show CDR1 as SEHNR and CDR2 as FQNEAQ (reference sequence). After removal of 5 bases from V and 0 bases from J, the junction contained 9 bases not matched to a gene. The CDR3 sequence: CASSPRQGTANYGYTF. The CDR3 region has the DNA TGTGCCAGCAGCCCGAGACAGGGTACAGCTAACTATGGCTACACCTTC.

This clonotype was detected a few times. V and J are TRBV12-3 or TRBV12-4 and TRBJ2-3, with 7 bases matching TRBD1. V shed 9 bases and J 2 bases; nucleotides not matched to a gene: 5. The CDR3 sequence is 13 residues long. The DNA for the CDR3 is TGTGCCAGTGGACAGGAAATCACAGATACGCAGTATTTT. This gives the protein CASGQEITDTQYF.

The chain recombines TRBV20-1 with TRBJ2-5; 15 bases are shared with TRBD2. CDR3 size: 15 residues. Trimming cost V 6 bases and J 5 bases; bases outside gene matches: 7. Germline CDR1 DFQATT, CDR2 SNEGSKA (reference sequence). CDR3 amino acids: CSARTSGGAWETQYF. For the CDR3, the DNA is TGCAGTGCGCGGACTAGCGGGGGGGCCTGGGAGACCCAGTACTTC.

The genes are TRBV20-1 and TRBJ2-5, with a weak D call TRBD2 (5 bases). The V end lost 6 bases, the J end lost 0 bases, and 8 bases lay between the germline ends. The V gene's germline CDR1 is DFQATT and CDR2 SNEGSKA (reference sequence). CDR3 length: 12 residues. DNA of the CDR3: TGCAGTGCCGGCGGGTACCAAGAGACCCAGTACTTC. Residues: CSAGGYQETQYF.

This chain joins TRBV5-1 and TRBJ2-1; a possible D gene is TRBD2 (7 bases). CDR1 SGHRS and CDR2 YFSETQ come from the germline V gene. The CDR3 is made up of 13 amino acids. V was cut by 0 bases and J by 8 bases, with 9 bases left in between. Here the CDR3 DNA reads TGCGCCAGCAGCTTGGCGGGGGGCCATGAGCAGTTCTTC. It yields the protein CASSLAGGHEQFF. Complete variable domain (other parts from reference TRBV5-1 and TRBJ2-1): KAGVTQTPRYLIKTRGQQVTLSCSPISGHRSVSWYQQTPGQGLQFLFEYFSETQRNKGNFPGRFSGRQFSNSRSEMNVSTLELGDSALYLCASSLAGGHEQFFGPGTRLTVL.

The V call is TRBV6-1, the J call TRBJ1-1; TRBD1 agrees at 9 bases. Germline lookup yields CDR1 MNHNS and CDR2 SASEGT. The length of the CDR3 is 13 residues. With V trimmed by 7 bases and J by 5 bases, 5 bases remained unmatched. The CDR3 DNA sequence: TGTGCCAGCACCGGACAGGGGTGGACTGAAGCTTTCTTT. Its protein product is CASTGQGWTEAFF.

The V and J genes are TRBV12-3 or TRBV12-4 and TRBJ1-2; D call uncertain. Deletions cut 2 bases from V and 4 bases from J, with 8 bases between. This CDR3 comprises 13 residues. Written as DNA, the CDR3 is TGTGCCAGCAGTTTAAGCACGGCCTATGGCTACACCTTC. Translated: CASSLSTAYGYTF.

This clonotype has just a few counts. In nucleotides, the CDR3 is TGCAGTGCTAGCGGAGACGAAAGCTCCTACAATGAGCAGTTCTTC. Translating it yields CSASGDESSYNEQFF. V usage is TRBV20-1 and J usage is TRBJ2-1; no firm D call. V was pared by 3 bases and J by 0 bases, with 12 bases between. This CDR3 is built from 15 residues. Germline V gene data show CDR1 as DFQATT and CDR2 as SNEGSKA (reference sequence).

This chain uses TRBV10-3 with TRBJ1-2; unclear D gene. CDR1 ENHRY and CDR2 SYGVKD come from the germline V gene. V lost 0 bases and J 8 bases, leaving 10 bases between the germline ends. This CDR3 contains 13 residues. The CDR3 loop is CAISESVGQGYTF. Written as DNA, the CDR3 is TGTGCCATCAGTGAGTCCGTGGGTCAGGGCTACACCTTC.

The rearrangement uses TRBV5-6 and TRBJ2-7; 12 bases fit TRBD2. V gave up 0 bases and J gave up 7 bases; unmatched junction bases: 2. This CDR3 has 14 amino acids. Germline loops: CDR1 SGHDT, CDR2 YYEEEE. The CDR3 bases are TGTGCCAGCAGCTTGGTCGGGACTAGCGGGGAGCAGTACTTC. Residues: CASSLVGTSGEQYF.

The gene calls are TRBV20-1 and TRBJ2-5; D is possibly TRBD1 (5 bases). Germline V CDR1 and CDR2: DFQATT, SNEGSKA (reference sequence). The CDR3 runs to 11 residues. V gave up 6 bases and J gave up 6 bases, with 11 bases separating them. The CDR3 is CSATAVKTQYF. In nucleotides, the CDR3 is TGCAGTGCGACAGCCGTAAAGACCCAGTACTTC.

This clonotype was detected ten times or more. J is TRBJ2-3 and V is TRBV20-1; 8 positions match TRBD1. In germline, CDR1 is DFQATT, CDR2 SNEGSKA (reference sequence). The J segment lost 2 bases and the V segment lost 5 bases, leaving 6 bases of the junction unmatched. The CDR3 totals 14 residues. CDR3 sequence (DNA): TGCAGTGCTCCCGACAGGGGAAACACAGATACGCAGTATTTT. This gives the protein CSAPDRGNTDTQYF.

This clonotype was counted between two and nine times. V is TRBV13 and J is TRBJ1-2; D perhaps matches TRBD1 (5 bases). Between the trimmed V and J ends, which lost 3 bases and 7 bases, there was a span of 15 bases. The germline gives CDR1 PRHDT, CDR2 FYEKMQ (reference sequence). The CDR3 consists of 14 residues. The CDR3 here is CASSLEGGDPGYTF. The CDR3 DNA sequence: TGTGCCAGCAGCTTGGAGGGAGGGGACCCTGGCTACACCTTC. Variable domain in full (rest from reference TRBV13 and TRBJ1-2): AAGVIQSPRHLIKEKRETATLKCYPIPRHDTVYWYQQGPGQDPQFLISFYEKMQSDKGSIPDRFSAQQFSDYHSELNMSSLELGDSALYFCASSLEGGDPGYTFGSGTRLTVV.

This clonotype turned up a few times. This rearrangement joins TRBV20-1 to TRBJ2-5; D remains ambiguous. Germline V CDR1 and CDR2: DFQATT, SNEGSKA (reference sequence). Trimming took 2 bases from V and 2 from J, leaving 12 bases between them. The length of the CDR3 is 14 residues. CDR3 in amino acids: CSARSSGVQETQYF. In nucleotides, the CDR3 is TGCAGTGCTAGATCGTCAGGTGTACAAGAGACCCAGTACTTC.

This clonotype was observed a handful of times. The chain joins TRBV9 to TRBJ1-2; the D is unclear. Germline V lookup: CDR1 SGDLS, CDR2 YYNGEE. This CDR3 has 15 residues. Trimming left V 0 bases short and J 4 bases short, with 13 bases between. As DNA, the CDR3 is TGTGCCAGCAGCGTAGGTACGAGCCCCCTCTATGGCTACACCTTC. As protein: CASSVGTSPLYGYTF.

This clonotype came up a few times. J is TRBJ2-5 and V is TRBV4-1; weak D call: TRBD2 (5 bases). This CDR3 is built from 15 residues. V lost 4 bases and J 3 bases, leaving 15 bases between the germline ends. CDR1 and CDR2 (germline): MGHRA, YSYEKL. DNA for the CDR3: TGCGCCAGCAGCCTCCCACCAGTGGGAGAAGAGACCCAGTACTTC. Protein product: CASSLPPVGEETQYF.